These 18 T cell receptor beta chains originate from one sample sequenced in a study of OX40 agonist ivuxolimab in advanced cancers. Library preparation employed the immunoSEQ multiplex PCR assay. The source is immuneACCESS, and TCRdb retained only in-frame sequences with V and J called. Part of the clones is not carried over; for the studies checked, unresolved V genes explain less than half of this, and the remainder is unexplained. This sample holds about 60,000 clones; roughly nine tenths were observed only once. The ten largest clonotypes hold 3.5% to 5% of the sample. The material sequenced was CD4+ or CD8+ T cells sorted from blood, taken in a trial of the OX40 agonist ivuxolimab. Every receptor here comes from an adult with an advanced solid tumor such as melanoma, head and neck, liver or kidney cancer.

This chain's CDR3 is CASRSGVGLNEKLFF. CDR3 nucleotide sequence: TGTGCCAGCAGATCAGGGGTTGGGCTGAATGAAAAACTGTTTTTT. The rearrangement uses TRBV27 and TRBJ1-4, with D perhaps TRBD1 (6 bases). This CDR3 has 15 residues. V dropped 6 bases and J dropped 5 bases, with 16 bases sitting between them. Germline CDR1 reads MNHEY; CDR2 reads SMNVEV (reference sequence).

The V gene is TRBV7-2, the J gene TRBJ2-1; no reliable D call. This CDR3 is built from 16 residues. Trimming took off 5 bases at V and 3 bases at J, with 17 bases between the two ends. The germline CDR1 and CDR2 sequences are SGHTA and FQGNSA. Here the CDR3 reads CASSLEVAMYYNEQFF. Written as DNA, the CDR3 is TGTGCCAGCAGCCTAGAGGTGGCGATGTACTACAATGAGCAGTTCTTC.

This CDR3 reads CASSQGVSGTPAPNEKLFF. CDR3 in DNA: TGCGCCAGCAGCCAAGGTGTTTCGGGGACCCCAGCCCCGAATGAAAAACTGTTTTTT. The gene calls are TRBV4-3 and TRBJ1-4; D may be TRBD1 (5 bases). This CDR3 contains 19 residues. V dropped 1 base and J dropped 5 bases, with 23 bases sitting between them. Per germline, CDR1 LGHNA and CDR2 YSLEER.

The V gene is TRBV28, the J gene TRBJ2-4; no firm D call. V lost 6 bases and J lost 0, with 12 bases in between. The germline V gene has CDR1 MDHEN and CDR2 SYDVKM. This CDR3 has 15 amino acids. CDR3 sequence reads: CASSLLDLAKNIQYF. In nucleotides, the CDR3 is TGTGCCAGCAGCCTCCTGGACCTAGCCAAAAACATTCAGTACTTC. The full variable domain, its missing parts supplied by reference TRBV28 and TRBJ2-4, is DVKVTQSSRYLVKRTGEKVFLECVQDMDHENMFWYRQDPGLGLRLIYFSYDVKMKEKGDIPEGYSVSREKKERFSLILESASTNQTSMYLCASSLLDLAKNIQYFGAGTRLSVL.

This clone was seen just once. This chain uses TRBV5-8 with TRBJ2-7; D is ambiguous. CDR3 length: 16 amino acids. Germline CDR1 reads SGHTS; CDR2 reads YDEGEE. With 0 bases removed from V and 2 bases from J, the gap between germline ends came to 15 bases. The CDR3 sequence is CASSLASSTAPYEQYV. The CDR3 DNA follows: TGTGCCAGCAGCTTGGCCTCCTCAACAGCACCCTACGAGCAGTACGTC.

This clone was seen a handful of times. This chain joins TRBV6-5 and TRBJ1-1; D is unresolved. V was pared by 11 bases and J by 0 bases, with 10 bases between. This CDR3 is built from 12 residues. Germline CDR1 and CDR2: MNHEY and SVGAGI. The CDR3 bases are TGTGCCTCCCGAGGGATGAACACTGAAGCTTTCTTT. Translated, it gives CASRGMNTEAFF.

CDR3 bases: TGTGCCAGCAGTGAATACGGGACAGGTAGTGGGAATGAGCAGTTCTTC. This encodes CASSEYGTGSGNEQFF. The chain joins TRBV6-1 to TRBJ2-1; 8 nucleotides agree with TRBD1. V shed 2 bases, J shed 7 bases, and the junction held 10 bases outside the gene matches. From germline, CDR1 is MNHNS and CDR2 SASEGT. The CDR3 is made up of 16 amino acids.

The V and J genes are TRBV27 and TRBJ2-7; 14 bases are shared with TRBD2. Germline trimming cut 5 bases from V and 7 bases from J; bases unmatched to any gene: 7. The germline V gene encodes CDR1 MNHEY and CDR2 SMNVEV (reference sequence). This CDR3 is 15 amino acids long. The CDR3 region is CASSLLGLAGEEQYF. Written as DNA, the CDR3 is TGTGCCAGCAGTCTCCTGGGACTAGCGGGAGAAGAGCAGTACTTC.

The rearrangement joins TRBV6-6 to TRBJ1-2; D is unclear. The germline V gene has CDR1 MNHNY and CDR2 SVGAGI (reference sequence). The ends were cut back, 7 bases at V and 4 bases at J, with 16 bases in the middle. The CDR3 covers 14 residues. CDR3 in DNA: TGTGCCAGCAAACCGCCGGCGCCAAGCTATGGCTACACCTTC. The encoded protein is CASKPPAPSYGYTF.

The chain uses TRBV28 and TRBJ1-1, with a weak D call TRBD1 (5 bases). V was cut by 7 bases and J by 0 bases, with 27 bases left in between. CDR3 length: 19 amino acids. Germline CDR1 is MDHEN and CDR2 is SYDVKM. CDR3 residues: CASNGARRWTTSMNTEAFF. In nucleotides, the CDR3 is TGTGCCAGCAACGGGGCGAGGCGGTGGACAACTTCCATGAACACTGAAGCTTTCTTT.

The chain links TRBV12-5 to TRBJ2-1; weak D call: TRBD1 (6 bases). CDR3 length: 14 residues. Germline V gene sequence: CDR1 LGHNT, CDR2 FRNRAP. V was trimmed by 1 base and J by 14 bases, leaving 18 bases between them. CDR3 amino acids: CASGLDLEEQGKFF. Here the CDR3 DNA reads TGTGCTAGTGGTTTGGACTTAGAGGAACAGGGAAAGTTCTTC.

Within the sample, this clone is medium-sized. The rearrangement uses TRBV6-4 and TRBJ2-3, with 10 bases identical to TRBD1. The CDR3 contains 14 residues. Germline-derived CDR1 and CDR2 are MRHNA and SNTAGT. The ends lost 2 bases at V and 4 bases at J; junction bases unmatched: 0. DNA for the CDR3: TGTGCCAGCAGTGACGGACAGGGGGCAGATACGCAGTATTTT. This sequence encodes CASSDGQGADTQYF.

The gene calls are TRBV7-9 and TRBJ2-7, with 7 bases identical to TRBD1. This CDR3 is 19 amino acids long. J gave up 1 base and V 1 base, and 16 bases lay outside the gene matches. The germline V gene has CDR1 SEHNR and CDR2 FQNEAQ (reference sequence). The CDR3 nucleotides read TGTGCCAGCAGCTTAGTAGGGGGACAGAAGGGACGAACTTCCTACGAGCAGTACTTC. Residues: CASSLVGGQKGRTSYEQYF.

The chain combines TRBV6-5 with TRBJ2-5; D is perhaps TRBD1 or TRBD2 (5 bases each). In germline, CDR1 is MNHEY, CDR2 SVGAGI. Trimming removed 2 bases at V and 5 bases at J, with 9 bases between. This CDR3 spans 13 amino acids. CDR3 coding DNA: TGTGCCAGCAGTTACCGAGGGGTGGAGACCCAGTACTTC. It yields the protein CASSYRGVETQYF.

J is TRBJ2-7 and V is TRBV7-3; 11 nucleotides line up with TRBD2. The V gene's germline CDR1 is SGHTA and CDR2 FQGTGA. The junction had 4 bases not matched to a gene; V was cut back by 6 bases and J by 6 bases. The CDR3 has 13 residues. The CDR3 region has the DNA TGTGCCAGCAGTCCGGGACTAGCGGTCGAGCAGTACTTC. Protein: CASSPGLAVEQYF.

Points on this clone: At one of its ends the junction is not consistent with the germline gene, which may arise from a read error. The chain couples TRBV6-6 to TRBJ2-2; D is perhaps TRBD1 or TRBD2 (6 bases each). CDR1 and CDR2 (germline): MNHNY, SVGAGI (reference sequence). The CDR3 runs to 15 residues. The CDR3 DNA reads as TGTGCCAACAGTTACATGGACTGGGGGGCAAGCCAGCTGTTTTTT. Its protein product is CANSYMDWGASQLFF.

This chain joins TRBV5-1 and TRBJ1-3; 8 bases agree with TRBD1. The V segment lost 2 bases and the J segment 0 bases; nucleotides outside the gene matches: 1. This CDR3 has 15 residues. The germline V gene has CDR1 SGHRS and CDR2 YFSETQ. CDR3 in amino acids: CASSFGTGSGNTIYF. CDR3 in DNA: TGCGCCAGCAGCTTCGGGACAGGCTCTGGAAACACCATATATTTT.

The J gene is TRBJ2-7, the V gene TRBV5-1; TRBD1 matches 7 bases. The CDR3 spans 13 residues. The V gene's germline CDR1 is SGHRS and CDR2 YFSETQ. Germline trimming cut 4 bases from V and 4 bases from J; bases unmatched to any gene: 5. The CDR3 spells CASSPSTGYEQYV. The CDR3 bases are TGCGCCAGCAGCCCCTCGACAGGGTACGAGCAGTACGTC.